What follows are 5 T cell receptor beta chains derived from one specimen sequenced in a study of PD-1 blockade in classical Hodgkin lymphoma. TCRdb keeps only in-frame clones here, not all; method: immunoSEQ multiplex PCR. The table shows about 4,200 clones, with about 87% occurring only once. Patients all relapsed after autologous stem cell transplantation, and there was variation in brentuximab vedotin exposure. The authors purified CD4+ T cells from thawed PBMCs by magnetic negative selection. The specimen comprised CD4+ T cells from blood, sampled at baseline. Source of these receptors: a human donor with classical Hodgkin lymphoma.

The sample holds a few counts of this clone. This chain joins TRBV9 and TRBJ1-1; D might be TRBD1 (6 bases). This CDR3 is 13 amino acids long. Trimming removed 3 bases from V and 7 bases from J, with 13 bases in between. Germline V gene lookup returns CDR1 SGDLS and CDR2 YYNGEE. This CDR3 reads CASSAQGSIEAFF. The DNA for the CDR3 is TGTGCCAGCAGCGCCCAGGGGAGTATTGAAGCTTTCTTT.

This chain links TRBV6-6 with TRBJ1-6, with D maybe TRBD1 (5 bases). The CDR3 is 12 residues long. Germline V gene sequence: CDR1 MNHNY, CDR2 SVGAGI (reference sequence). V was pared by 2 bases and J by 9 bases, with 5 bases between. The CDR3 region has the DNA TGTGCCAGCAGTTACCAGGGTTCACCCCTCCACTTT. Protein: CASSYQGSPLHF.

The chain uses TRBV5-1 and TRBJ1-6; TRBD1 agrees at 9 bases. J was trimmed by 5 bases and V by 4 bases; bases with no gene match: 4. Germline-derived CDR1 and CDR2 are SGHRS and YFSETQ. CDR3 length equals 15 residues. The CDR3 here is CASSPGTGNNSPLHF. For the CDR3, the DNA is TGCGCCAGCAGCCCCGGGACAGGGAATAATTCACCCCTCCACTTT.

The genes are TRBV5-1 and TRBJ2-1; 16 nucleotides match TRBD2. Trimming removed 0 bases from V and 4 bases from J; junction bases left unmatched: 10. CDR1 SGHRS and CDR2 YFSETQ come from the germline V gene. The CDR3 covers 20 residues. CDR3 amino acids: CASSLVLGTSGGAGYNEQFF. The CDR3 nucleotides read TGCGCCAGCAGCTTGGTCTTAGGGACTAGCGGGGGGGCCGGGTACAATGAGCAGTTCTTC.

This clone was seen a few times. The CDR3 sequence is CASSDGTSSASSPLHF. The CDR3 nucleotides are TGTGCCAGCAGTGACGGGACATCGTCCGCTAGTTCACCCCTCCACTTT. The V and J genes are TRBV2 and TRBJ1-6, with a possible D match to TRBD1 (6 bases). V gave up 3 bases and J gave up 9 bases, with 18 bases separating them. This CDR3 region has 16 residues. Per the germline V gene, CDR1 is SNHLY and CDR2 is FYNNEI. The full variable domain, in which reference TRBV2 and TRBJ1-6 provide the parts outside the CDR3, is EPEVTQTPSHQVTQMGQEVILRCVPISNHLYFYWYRQILGQKVEFLVSFYNNEISEKSEIFDDQFSVERPDGSNFTLKIRSTKLEDSAMYFCASSDGTSSASSPLHFGNGTRLTVT.